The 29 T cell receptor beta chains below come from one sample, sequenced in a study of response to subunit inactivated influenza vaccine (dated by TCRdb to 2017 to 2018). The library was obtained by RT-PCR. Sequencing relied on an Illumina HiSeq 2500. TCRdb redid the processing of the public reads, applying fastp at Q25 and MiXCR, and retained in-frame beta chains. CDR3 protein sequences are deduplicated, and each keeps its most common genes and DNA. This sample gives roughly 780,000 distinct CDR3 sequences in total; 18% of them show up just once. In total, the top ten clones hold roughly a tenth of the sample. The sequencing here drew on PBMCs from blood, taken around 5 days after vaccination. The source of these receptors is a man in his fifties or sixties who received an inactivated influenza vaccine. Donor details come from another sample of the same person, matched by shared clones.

DNA for the CDR3: TGTGCCAGCAGCTTTACGACCCAGGGAGATACGCAGTATTTT. This gives the protein CASSFTTQGDTQYF. This rearrangement joins TRBV7-9 to TRBJ2-3; D perhaps matches TRBD1 (5 bases). From germline, CDR1 is SEHNR and CDR2 FQNEAQ (reference sequence). This CDR3 is built from 14 residues. The V end was cut by 3 bases, the J end by 5 bases, with 12 bases between. Complete variable domain (other parts from reference TRBV7-9 and TRBJ2-3): DTGVSQNPRHKITKRGQNVTFRCDPISEHNRLYWYRQTLGQGPEFLTYFQNEAQLEKSRLLSDRFSAERPKGSFSTLEIQRTEQGDSAMYLCASSFTTQGDTQYFGPGTRLTVL.

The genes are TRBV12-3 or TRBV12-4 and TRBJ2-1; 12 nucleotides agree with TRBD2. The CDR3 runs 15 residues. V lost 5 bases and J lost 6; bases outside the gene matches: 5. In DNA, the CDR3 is TGTGCCAGCAGTACTAGCGGGAGGCTGGTCAATGAGCAGTTCTTC. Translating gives CASSTSGRLVNEQFF.

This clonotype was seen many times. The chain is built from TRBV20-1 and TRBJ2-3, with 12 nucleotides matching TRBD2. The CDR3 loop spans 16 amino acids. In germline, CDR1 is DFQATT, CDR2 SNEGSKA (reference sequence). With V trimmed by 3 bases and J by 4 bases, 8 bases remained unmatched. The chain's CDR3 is CSASLPSGGGSDTQYF. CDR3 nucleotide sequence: TGCAGTGCTAGCCTGCCTAGCGGGGGGGGCTCAGATACGCAGTATTTT.

For the CDR3, the DNA is TGTGCCAGCAGACAACTGAGGGGATTCCAAGAGACCCAGTACTTC. Translating gives CASRQLRGFQETQYF. The genes are TRBV11-2 and TRBJ2-5; D is perhaps TRBD1 or TRBD2 (5 bases each). Germline loops: CDR1 SGHAT, CDR2 FQNNGV. The CDR3 is 15 amino acids. V shed 6 bases and J shed 1 base, with 15 bases lying between them.

CDR3 sequence: CASSPRLAGARTGELFF. The DNA for the CDR3 is TGTGCCAGCAGTCCAAGACTAGCGGGCGCGCGCACCGGGGAGCTGTTTTTT. The chain combines TRBV28 with TRBJ2-2; TRBD2 matches at 10 bases. Looked up from germline, CDR1 is MDHEN and CDR2 is SYDVKM. J gave up 4 bases and V 5 bases, and 10 bases lay outside the gene matches. This CDR3 has 17 residues.

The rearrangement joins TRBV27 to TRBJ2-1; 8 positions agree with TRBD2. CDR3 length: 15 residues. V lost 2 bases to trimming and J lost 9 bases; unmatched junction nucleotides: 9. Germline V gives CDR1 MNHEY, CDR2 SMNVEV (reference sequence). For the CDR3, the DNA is TGTGCCAGCAGTTTAACGGGAGGGGTCGGTGGTGAGCAGTTCTTC. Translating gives CASSLTGGVGGEQFF.

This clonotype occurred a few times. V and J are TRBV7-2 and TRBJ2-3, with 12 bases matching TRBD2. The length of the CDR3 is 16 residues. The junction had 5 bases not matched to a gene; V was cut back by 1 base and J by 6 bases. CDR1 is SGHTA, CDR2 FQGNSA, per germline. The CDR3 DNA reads TGTGCCAGCAGCTTAGTGCTAGCGGGGGGGTCTGATACGCAGTATTTT. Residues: CASSLVLAGGSDTQYF.

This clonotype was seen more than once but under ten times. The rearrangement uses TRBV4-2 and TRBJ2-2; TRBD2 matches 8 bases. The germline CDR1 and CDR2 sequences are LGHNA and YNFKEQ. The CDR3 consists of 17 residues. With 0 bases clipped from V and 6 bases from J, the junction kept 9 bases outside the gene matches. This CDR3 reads CASSQDLGGGSPGELFF. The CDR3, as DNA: TGTGCCAGCAGCCAAGATCTGGGCGGGGGGAGCCCCGGGGAGCTGTTTTTT.

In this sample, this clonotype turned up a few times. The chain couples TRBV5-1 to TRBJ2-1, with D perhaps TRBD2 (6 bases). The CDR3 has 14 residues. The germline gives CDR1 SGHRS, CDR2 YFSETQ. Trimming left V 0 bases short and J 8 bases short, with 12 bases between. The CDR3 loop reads CASSLELARHEQFF. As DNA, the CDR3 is TGCGCCAGCAGCTTGGAACTAGCACGCCATGAGCAGTTCTTC. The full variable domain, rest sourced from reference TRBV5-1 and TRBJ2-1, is KAGVTQTPRYLIKTRGQQVTLSCSPISGHRSVSWYQQTPGQGLQFLFEYFSETQRNKGNFPGRFSGRQFSNSRSEMNVSTLELGDSALYLCASSLELARHEQFFGPGTRLTVL.

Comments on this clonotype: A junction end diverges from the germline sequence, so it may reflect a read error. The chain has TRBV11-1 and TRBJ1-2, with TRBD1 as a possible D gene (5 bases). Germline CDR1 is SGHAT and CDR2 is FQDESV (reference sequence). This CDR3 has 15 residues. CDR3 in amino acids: CVSTGGQGPNYGYTF. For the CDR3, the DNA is TGTGTCAGCACCGGTGGGCAGGGACCTAACTATGGCTACACCTTC.

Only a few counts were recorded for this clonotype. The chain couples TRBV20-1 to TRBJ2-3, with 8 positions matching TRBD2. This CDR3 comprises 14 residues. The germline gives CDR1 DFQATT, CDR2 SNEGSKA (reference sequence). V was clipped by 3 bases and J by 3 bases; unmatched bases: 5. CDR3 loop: CSASGGAETDTQYF. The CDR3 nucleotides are TGCAGTGCTAGCGGGGGGGCCGAGACAGATACGCAGTATTTT.

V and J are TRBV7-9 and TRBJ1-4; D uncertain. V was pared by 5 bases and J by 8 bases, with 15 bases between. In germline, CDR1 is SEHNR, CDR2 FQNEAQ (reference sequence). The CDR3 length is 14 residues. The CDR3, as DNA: TGTGCCAGCAGCCCCGGCGGGGAAGGAGAAAAACTGTTTTTT. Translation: CASSPGGEGEKLFF.

The CDR3 nucleotides are TGCAGTGCTAGAGATGTCAAGGGGAATCAGCCCCAGCATTTT. As protein: CSARDVKGNQPQHF. V and J are TRBV20-1 and TRBJ1-5, with TRBD1 as a possible D gene (5 bases). The germline V gene has CDR1 DFQATT and CDR2 SNEGSKA (reference sequence). The CDR3 totals 14 residues. V lost 0 bases and J lost 4, with 10 bases in between.

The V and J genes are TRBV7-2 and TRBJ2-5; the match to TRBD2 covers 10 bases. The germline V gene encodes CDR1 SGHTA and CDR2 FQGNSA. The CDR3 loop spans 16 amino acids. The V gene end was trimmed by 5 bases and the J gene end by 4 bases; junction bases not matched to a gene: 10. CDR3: CASSIGTSAILETQYF. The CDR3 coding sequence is TGTGCCAGCAGCATCGGGACTAGCGCTATTCTAGAGACCCAGTACTTC. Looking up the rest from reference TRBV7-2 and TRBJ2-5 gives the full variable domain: GAGVSQSPSNKVTEKGKDVELRCDPISGHTALYWYRQSLGQGLEFLIYFQGNSAPDKSGLPSDRFSAERTGGSVSTLTIQRTQQEDSAVYLCASSIGTSAILETQYFGPGTRLLVL.

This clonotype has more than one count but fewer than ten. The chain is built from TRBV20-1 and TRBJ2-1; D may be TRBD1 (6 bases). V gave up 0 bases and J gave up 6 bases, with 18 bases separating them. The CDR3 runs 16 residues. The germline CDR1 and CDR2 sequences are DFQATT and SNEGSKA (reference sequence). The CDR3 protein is CSARDRVRTAFNEQFF. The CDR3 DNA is TGCAGTGCTAGAGATCGGGTACGGACAGCCTTCAATGAGCAGTTCTTC.

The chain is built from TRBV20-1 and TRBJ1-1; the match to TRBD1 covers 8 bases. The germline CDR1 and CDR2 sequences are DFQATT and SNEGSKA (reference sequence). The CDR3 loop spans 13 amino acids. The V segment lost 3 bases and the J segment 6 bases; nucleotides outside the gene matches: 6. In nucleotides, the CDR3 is TGCAGTGCTAGCACTGACAGGGGCGCTGAAGCTTTCTTT. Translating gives CSASTDRGAEAFF.

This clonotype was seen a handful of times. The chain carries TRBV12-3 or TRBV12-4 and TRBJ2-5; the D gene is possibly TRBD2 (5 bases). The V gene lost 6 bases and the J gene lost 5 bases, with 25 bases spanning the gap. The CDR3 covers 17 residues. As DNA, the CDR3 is TGTGCCAGCAGACCGACGGCGGGCTCGAGTCTACGGGAGACCCAGTACTTC. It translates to CASRPTAGSSLRETQYF.

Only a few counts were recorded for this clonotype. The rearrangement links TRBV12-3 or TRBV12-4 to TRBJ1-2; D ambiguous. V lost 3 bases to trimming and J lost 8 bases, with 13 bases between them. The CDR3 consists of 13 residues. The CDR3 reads CASSFRRVLGYTF. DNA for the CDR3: TGTGCCAGCAGTTTTCGCCGAGTCTTGGGCTACACCTTC.

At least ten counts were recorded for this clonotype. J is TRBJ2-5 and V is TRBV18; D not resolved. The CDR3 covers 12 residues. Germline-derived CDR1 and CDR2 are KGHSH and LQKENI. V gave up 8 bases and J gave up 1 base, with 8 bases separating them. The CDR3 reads CASSPRQETQYF. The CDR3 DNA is TGTGCCAGCAGCCCCCGCCAAGAGACCCAGTACTTC.

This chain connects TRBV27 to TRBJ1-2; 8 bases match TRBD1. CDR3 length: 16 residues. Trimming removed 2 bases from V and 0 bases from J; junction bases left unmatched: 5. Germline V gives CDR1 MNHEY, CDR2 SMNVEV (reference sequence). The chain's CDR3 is CASSLAMDRANYGYTF. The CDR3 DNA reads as TGTGCCAGCAGTTTAGCGATGGACAGGGCTAACTATGGCTACACCTTC.

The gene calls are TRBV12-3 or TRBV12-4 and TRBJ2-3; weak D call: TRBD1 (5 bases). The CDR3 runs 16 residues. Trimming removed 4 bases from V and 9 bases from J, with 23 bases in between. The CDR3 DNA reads TGTGCCAGCAGTTCCAAGGGGTCTCTCCGCTTGTTAACGCAGTATTTT. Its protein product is CASSSKGSLRLLTQYF.

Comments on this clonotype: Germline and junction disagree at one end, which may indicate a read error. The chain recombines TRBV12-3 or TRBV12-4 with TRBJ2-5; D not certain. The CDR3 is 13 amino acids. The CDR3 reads CASSFNNQETLYF. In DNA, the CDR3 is TGTGCCAGCAGTTTTAACAACCAAGAGACCCTGTACTTC.

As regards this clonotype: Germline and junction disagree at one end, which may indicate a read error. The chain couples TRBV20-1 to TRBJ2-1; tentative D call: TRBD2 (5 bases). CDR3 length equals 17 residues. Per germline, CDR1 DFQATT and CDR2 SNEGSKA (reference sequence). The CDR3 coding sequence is TGCAGTGCTCGTCACCTGCGGCTAAGCGGTATTAGAAATGAGCAGCTCTTC. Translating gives CSARHLRLSGIRNEQLF.

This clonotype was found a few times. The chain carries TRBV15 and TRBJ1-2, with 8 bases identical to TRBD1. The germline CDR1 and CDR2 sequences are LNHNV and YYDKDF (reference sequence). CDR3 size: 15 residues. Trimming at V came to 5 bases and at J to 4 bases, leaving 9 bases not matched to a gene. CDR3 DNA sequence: TGTGCCACCAGCCGCCCGGACAGGGACAGCTATGGCTACACCTTC. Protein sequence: CATSRPDRDSYGYTF.

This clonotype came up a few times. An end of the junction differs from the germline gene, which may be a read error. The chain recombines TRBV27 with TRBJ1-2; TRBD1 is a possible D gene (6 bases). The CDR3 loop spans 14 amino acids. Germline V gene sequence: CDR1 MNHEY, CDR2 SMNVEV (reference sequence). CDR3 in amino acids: CASRQLWGAGMASF. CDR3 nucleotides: TGTGCCAGCAGACAACTTTGGGGGGCAGGGATGGCCTCCTTC.

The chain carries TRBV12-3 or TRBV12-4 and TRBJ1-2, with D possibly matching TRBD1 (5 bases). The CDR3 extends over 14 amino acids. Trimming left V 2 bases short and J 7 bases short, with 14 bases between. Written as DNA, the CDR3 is TGTGCCAGCAGTTTAAGACAGATAAGAAGTGGCTACACCTTC. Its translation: CASSLRQIRSGYTF.

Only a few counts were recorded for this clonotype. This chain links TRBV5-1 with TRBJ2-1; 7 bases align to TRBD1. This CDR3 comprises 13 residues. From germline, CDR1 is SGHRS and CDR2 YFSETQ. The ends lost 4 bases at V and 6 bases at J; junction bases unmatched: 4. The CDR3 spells CASSPGQANEQFF. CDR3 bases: TGCGCCAGCAGCCCTGGACAGGCCAATGAGCAGTTCTTC.

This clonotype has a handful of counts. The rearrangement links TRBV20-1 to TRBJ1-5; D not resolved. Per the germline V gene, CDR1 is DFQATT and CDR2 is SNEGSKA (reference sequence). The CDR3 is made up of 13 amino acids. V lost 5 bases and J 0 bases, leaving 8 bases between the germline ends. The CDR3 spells CSAGHYSNQPQHF. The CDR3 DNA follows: TGCAGTGCTGGCCACTATAGCAATCAGCCCCAGCATTTT.

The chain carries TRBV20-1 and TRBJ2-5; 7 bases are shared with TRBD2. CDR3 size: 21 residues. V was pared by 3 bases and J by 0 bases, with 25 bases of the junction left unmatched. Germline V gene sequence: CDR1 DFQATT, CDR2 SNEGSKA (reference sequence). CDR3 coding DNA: TGCAGTGCTAGCCCCGGACCGTCCTTCCCAGTAGGGCTAGCGGACCAAGAGACCCAGTACTTC. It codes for CSASPGPSFPVGLADQETQYF.